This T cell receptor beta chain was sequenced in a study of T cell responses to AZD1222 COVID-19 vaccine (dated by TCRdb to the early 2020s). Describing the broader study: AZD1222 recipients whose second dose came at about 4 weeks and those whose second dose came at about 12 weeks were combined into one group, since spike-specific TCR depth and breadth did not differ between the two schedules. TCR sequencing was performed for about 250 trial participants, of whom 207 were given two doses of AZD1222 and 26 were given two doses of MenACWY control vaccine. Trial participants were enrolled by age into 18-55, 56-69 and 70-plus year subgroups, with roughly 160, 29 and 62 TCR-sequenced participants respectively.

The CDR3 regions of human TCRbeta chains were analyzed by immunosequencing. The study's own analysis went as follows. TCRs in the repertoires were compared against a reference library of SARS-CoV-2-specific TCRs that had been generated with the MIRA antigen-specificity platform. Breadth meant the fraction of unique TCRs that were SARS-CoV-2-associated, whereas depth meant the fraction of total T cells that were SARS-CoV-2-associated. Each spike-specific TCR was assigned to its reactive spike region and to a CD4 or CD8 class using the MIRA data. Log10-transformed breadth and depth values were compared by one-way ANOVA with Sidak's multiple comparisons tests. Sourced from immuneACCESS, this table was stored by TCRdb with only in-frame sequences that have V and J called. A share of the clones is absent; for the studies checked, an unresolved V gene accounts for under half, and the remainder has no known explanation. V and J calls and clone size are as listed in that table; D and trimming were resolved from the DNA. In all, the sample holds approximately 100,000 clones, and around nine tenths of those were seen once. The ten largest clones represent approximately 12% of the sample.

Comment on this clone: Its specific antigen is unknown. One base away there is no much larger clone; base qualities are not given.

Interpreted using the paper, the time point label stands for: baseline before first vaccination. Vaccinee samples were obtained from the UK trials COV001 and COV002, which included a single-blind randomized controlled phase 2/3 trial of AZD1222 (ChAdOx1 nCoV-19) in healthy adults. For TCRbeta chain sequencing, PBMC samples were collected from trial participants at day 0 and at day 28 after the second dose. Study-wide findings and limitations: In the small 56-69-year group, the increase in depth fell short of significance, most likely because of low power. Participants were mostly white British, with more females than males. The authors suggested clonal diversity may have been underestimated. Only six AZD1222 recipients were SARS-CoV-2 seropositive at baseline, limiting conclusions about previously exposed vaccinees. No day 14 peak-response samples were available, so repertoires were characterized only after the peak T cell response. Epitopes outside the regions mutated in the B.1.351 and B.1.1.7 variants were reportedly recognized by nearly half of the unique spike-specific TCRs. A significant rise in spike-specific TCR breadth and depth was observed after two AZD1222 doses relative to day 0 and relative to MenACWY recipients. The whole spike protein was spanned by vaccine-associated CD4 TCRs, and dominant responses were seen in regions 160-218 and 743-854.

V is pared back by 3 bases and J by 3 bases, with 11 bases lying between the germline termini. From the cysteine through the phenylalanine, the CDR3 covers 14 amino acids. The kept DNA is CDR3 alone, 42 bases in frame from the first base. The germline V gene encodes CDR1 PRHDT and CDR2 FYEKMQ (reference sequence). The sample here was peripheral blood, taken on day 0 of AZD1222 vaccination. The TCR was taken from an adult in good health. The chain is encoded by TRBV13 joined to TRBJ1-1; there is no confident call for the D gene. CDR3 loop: CASSLAQSYTEAFF. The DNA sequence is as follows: TGTGCCAGCAGCTTGGCACAGTCCTACACTGAAGCTTTCTTT.